The present T cell receptor (beta chain) was sequenced within a study of cytomegalovirus exposure and HLA in healthy donors. Sequencing was performed with immunoSEQ multiplex PCR; in TCRdb, only in-frame clones are kept and a portion is missing. Of around 230,000 clones detected, 86% appear once; the ten largest clones hold 1.2%. The clonotype originates from a woman in her 30s in good health and CMV-seropositive. Sequences were obtained from PBMCs.

CDR3 region: CASRLTVSYEQYF. CDR3 sequence (DNA): TGTGCCAGCCGTCTGACTGTCTCCTACGAGCAGTACTTC. V gene TRBV6-1 combines with J gene TRBJ2-7; D call uncertain. The CDR3 covers 13 residues. V lost 8 bases and J 0 bases, leaving 11 bases between the germline ends. Germline assignment: CDR1 MNHNS and CDR2 SASEGT.